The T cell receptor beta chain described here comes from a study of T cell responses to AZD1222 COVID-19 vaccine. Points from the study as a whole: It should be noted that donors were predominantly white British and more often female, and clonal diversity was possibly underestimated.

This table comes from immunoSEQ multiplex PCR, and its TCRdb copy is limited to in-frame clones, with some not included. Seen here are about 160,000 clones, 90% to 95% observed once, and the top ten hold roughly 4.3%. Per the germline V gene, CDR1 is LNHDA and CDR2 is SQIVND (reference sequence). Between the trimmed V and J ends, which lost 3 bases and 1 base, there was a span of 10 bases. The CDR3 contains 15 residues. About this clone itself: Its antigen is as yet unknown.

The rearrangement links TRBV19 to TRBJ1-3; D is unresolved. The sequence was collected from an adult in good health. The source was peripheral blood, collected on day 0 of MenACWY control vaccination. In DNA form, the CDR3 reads TGTGCCAGTAGTATCCTTCAAGATTCTGGAAACACCATATATTTT. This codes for CASSILQDSGNTIYF.